The T cell receptor beta chain described here comes from a study of shared clonotypes between healthy human individuals. Findings of the study overall: Generation probability values for non-shared clonotypes were lower than those for clonotypes shared by all four donors. Tissue TCR repertoires likely differ from these blood-only repertoires.

The protocol was immunoSEQ multiplex PCR, while the TCRdb copy is restricted to in-frame clones and leaves out a portion. Counted here are around 88,000 clones, approximately 75% occurring once; the ten biggest clones make up approximately 55%. A note on this clone: Its antigen is not known.

The germline gives CDR1 SGHTA, CDR2 FQGNSA. V was pared by 4 bases and J by 10 bases, with 7 bases of the junction left unmatched. There are 13 residues in the CDR3. Sequenced material: memory CD8+ T cells sorted from blood. Sample subset: CD45RO+ cells pooled with CCR7-negative TemRA cells. The sequence came from a man aged 25 to 40 in good health. The rearrangement joins TRBV7-2 to TRBJ2-3; 8 nucleotides line up with TRBD2. The CDR3 DNA is TGTGCCAGCAGCTCGATTATAGCGGGATCGCAGTATTTT. Protein product: CASSSIIAGSQYF.